The T cell receptor beta chain described here comes from a study of T cells in Graves' hyperthyroidism and ophthalmopathy. Amplified regions were TCR beta CDR3 sequences from RNA transcripts. Primed by the HTBI set, a first-round RT-PCR was run on the TCR CDR3. TCRdb called the multiplex PCR reads again in MiXCR, with one record for every CDR3 protein. The sample holds under 350,000 distinct CDR3 sequences, approximately 15% seen once. Germline V gene data show CDR1 as GTSNPN and CDR2 as SVGIG (reference sequence). The CDR3 sequence is 17 residues long. V lost 3 bases and J 0 bases, leaving 18 bases between the germline ends. This clonotype was detected ten times or more.

The J gene is TRBJ1-3, the V gene TRBV30; no definite D call. This sequence was found in an older woman with Graves' ophthalmopathy. The material sequenced was blood. CDR3 nucleotide sequence: TGTGCCTGGAGCGATAGAGGACGGCGTTTCTCTGGAAACACCATATATTTT. This translates into CAWSDRGRRFSGNTIYF.